This T cell receptor (beta chain) comes out of a study of CD8+CD57+ T cells in acquired aplastic anemia. General observations from the study: Levels of CD8+ Simpson's diversity were not significantly distinct in patients versus controls. Roughly 30 sequences, all CD8+ CDR3, were shared between patients and controls.

Investigators profiled TCR beta VDJ and CDR3 from genomic DNA template. TCRdb reprocessed the reads via MiXCR and lists one record per CDR3 protein. The table has about 240,000 distinct CDR3 sequences, 47% seen once. An expansion of CD8+CD57+ cells by flow cytometry had been shown in patients chosen for sequencing. The cohort consisted entirely of patients having severe acquired aplastic anemia. Sampling of blood occurred while the patients had still received no therapy. Notes on this clonotype: Its matching antigen is unknown. A junction boundary mismatches the germline segment, possibly from a read error.

Per germline, CDR1 SSHAT and CDR2 FNYEAQ (reference sequence). CDR3 length: 16 amino acids. The clonotype comes from a human donor with aplastic anemia. The sample comprised sorted CD4+, CD8+, or CD8+CD57+ T cells (not recorded which) from PBMCs. V and J are TRBV7-7 and TRBJ2-7; D not certain. CDR3: CASSLSMGLSLYEQYF. The CDR3 coding sequence is TGTGCTAGCAGCCTAAGTATGGGGTTATCCCTCTACGAGCAGTACTTC.